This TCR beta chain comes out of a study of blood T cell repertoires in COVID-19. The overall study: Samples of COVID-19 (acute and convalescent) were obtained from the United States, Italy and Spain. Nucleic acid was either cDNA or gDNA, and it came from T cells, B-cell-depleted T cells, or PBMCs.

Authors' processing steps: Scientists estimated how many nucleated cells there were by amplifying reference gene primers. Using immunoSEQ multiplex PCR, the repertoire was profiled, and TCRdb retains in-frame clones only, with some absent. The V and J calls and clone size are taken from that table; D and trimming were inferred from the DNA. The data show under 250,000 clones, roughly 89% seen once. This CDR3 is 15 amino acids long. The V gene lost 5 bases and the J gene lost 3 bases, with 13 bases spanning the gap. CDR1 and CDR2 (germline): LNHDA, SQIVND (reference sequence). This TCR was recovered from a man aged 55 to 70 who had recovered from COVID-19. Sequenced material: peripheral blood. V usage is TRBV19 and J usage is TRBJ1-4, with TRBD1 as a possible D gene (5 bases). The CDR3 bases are TGTGCCAGTAGTGCCCCAGGGCTGTCTAATGAAAAACTGTTTTTT. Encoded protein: CASSAPGLSNEKLFF.